A selection of T cell receptor beta chains follows, all from one sample in a study of OX40 agonist ivuxolimab in advanced cancers. Only in-frame clones appear in the TCRdb table, and some are missing; sequencing was by immunoSEQ multiplex PCR. The top ten clones hold 5% of a sample with 60,000 to 80,000 clones, 81% of them seen once. The starting material was CD4+ or CD8+ T cells sorted from blood, obtained in a trial of the OX40 agonist ivuxolimab. The receptors were sampled from an adult with an advanced solid tumor such as melanoma, head and neck, liver or kidney cancer. CDR3s include the opening cysteine and the closing phenylalanine or tryptophan. The D gene is left open where the match is weak. Clone sizes are given selectively: once, few, many, or a class where the clone is expanded.

cdr3_nt	cdr3_aa	clone_size	j_call	v_call	d_call
TGTGCCTGGAGTCGGACAGGGGACGAGCAGTTCTTC	CAWSRTGDEQFF	NA	TRBJ2-1	TRBV30	TRBD1
TGTGCCAGCCTACCCGGGACTACATACACCGGGGAGCTGTTTTTT	CASLPGTTYTGELFF	NA	TRBJ2-2	TRBV28	TRBD2
TGTGCCAGCTCCGATCAGGGACACCCCATGAACACTGAAGCTTTCTTT	CASSDQGHPMNTEAFF	NA	TRBJ1-1	TRBV18	NA
TGTGCCAGCAGAGGGACAGGGGGAATGAACACTGAAGCTTTCTTT	CASRGTGGMNTEAFF	NA	TRBJ1-1	TRBV2	TRBD1
TGTGCCAGCAGACCCTTCGCAGTAGAGGATGGCTACACCTTC	CASRPFAVEDGYTF	NA	TRBJ1-2	TRBV6-4	NA
TGCGCCAGCAGACAGACATTTGATCAGCCCCAGCATTTT	CASRQTFDQPQHF	once	TRBJ1-5	TRBV5-1	NA
TGTGCCAGTAGTCCCGGGACAGGGAGAAGCACTGAAGCTTTCTTT	CASSPGTGRSTEAFF	NA	TRBJ1-1	TRBV19	TRBD1
TGTGCCACTGGACAGGGCTCGGGCTACACCTTC	CATGQGSGYTF	NA	TRBJ1-2	TRBV2	TRBD1
TGTGCCAGCGACAGGGGGCGAGATCAGCCCCAGCATTTT	CASDRGRDQPQHF	NA	TRBJ1-5	TRBV2	TRBD1
TGTGCCAGCAGTTCTCCGGGACTCAAAGAGACCCAGTACTTC	CASSSPGLKETQYF	NA	TRBJ2-5	TRBV5-8	NA
TGTGCCAGCAGCTTAGAACAGGGCTACGAGCAGTACTTC	CASSLEQGYEQYF	NA	TRBJ2-7	TRBV11-3	NA
TGTGCCAGCAGCTTAGAAGGGGGTAATTCACCCCTCCACTTT	CASSLEGGNSPLHF	NA	TRBJ1-6	TRBV7-9	NA
TGTGCCAGCAGCTTGGATCCGCACAACTATGGCTACACCTTC	CASSLDPHNYGYTF	NA	TRBJ1-2	TRBV5-5	NA
TGCGCCAGCAGCCAAGTGGACGGCGGTGGCTACACCTTC	CASSQVDGGGYTF	few	TRBJ1-2	TRBV4-1	NA
TGTGCCACGGAGAAGCGCGGGGGTACAGATACGCAGTATTTT	CATEKRGGTDTQYF	NA	TRBJ2-3	TRBV7-2	TRBD2
TGTGCCAGCAGTTTCCGGGCTACTGTTAACAATGAGCAGTTCTTC	CASSFRATVNNEQFF	NA	TRBJ2-1	TRBV2	NA
TGTGCCAGCTCACCACCGGCAGTGGGCAGCGCCTACGAGCAGTACTTC	CASSPPAVGSAYEQYF	NA	TRBJ2-7	TRBV18	NA
TGTGCCAGTGGTAGGACTAGCGGGAGGTCCTACAATGAGCAGTTCTTC	CASGRTSGRSYNEQFF	NA	TRBJ2-1	TRBV19	TRBD2
TGTGCCAGCAGCATACATAGAGGGGGTACTTACAATGAGCAGTTCTTC	CASSIHRGGTYNEQFF	NA	TRBJ2-1	TRBV14	NA
TGTGCCAGCAGCAAAACAGGGAACCAAGAGACCCAGTACTTC	CASSKTGNQETQYF	NA	TRBJ2-5	TRBV7-3	NA
TGTGCCAGCAATGGTGAGGGCTTGGCCTTTGGCTACACCTTC	CASNGEGLAFGYTF	NA	TRBJ1-2	TRBV2	NA
TGCACCAGCAGCCATAGCGGGGGGACGGAGTTCTTC	CTSSHSGGTEFF	once	TRBJ2-1	TRBV1	NA
TGCGCCAGCAGCGGACAGGGGGGAGAGACCCAGTACTTC	CASSGQGGETQYF	NA	TRBJ2-5	TRBV10-2	TRBD1
TGTGCCAGCAGCTCCCAGCGGGGGGTATGGGATACGCAGTATTTT	CASSSQRGVWDTQYF	once	TRBJ2-3	TRBV5-4	TRBD2
TGTGCCGGAGGATCGGGGGGCCCGGTCGAGACCCAGTACTTC	CAGGSGGPVETQYF	NA	TRBJ2-5	TRBV6-4	NA
TGTGCCAGTAGTCCTATGGCAGGGGACGTGTATCAGCCCCAGCATTTT	CASSPMAGDVYQPQHF	NA	TRBJ1-5	TRBV19	NA
TGTGCCAGCAGCCAAATCGGACAGGGGGTGGCAGATGAGCAGTTCTTC	CASSQIGQGVADEQFF	NA	TRBJ2-1	TRBV11-3	TRBD1
TGTGCCAGCAGTGGACAGGGGAACACTGAAGCTTTCTTT	CASSGQGNTEAFF	NA	TRBJ1-1	TRBV2	TRBD1
TGTGCCACCAGCAGGACCGGGACAGGGGACACTGAAGCTTTCTTT	CATSRTGTGDTEAFF	NA	TRBJ1-1	TRBV15	TRBD1
TGTGCTAGTGTCAAGGCAGGTAGCAATCAGCCCCAGCATTTT	CASVKAGSNQPQHF	NA	TRBJ1-5	TRBV12-5	NA
TGCGCCAGCAGCTCACAGGGTAGCACTGAAGCTTTCTTT	CASSSQGSTEAFF	NA	TRBJ1-1	TRBV5-1	NA
TGCGCCAGCAACTCAAACACAGGATTGAACACTGAAGCTTTCTTT	CASNSNTGLNTEAFF	NA	TRBJ1-1	TRBV5-1	NA
TGTGCCAGTAGTATAGGTCCGGCGGGGGGGCGAGAGACCCAGTACTTC	CASSIGPAGGRETQYF	NA	TRBJ2-5	TRBV19	TRBD2
TGTGCCAGCAGTGAAGCGCACGGGGGTTCAGGAACTGAAGCTTTCTTT	CASSEAHGGSGTEAFF	NA	TRBJ1-1	TRBV2	NA
TGCGCCAGCAGCCAGTTGGGGCTAAACACCGGGGAGCTGTTTTTT	CASSQLGLNTGELFF	NA	TRBJ2-2	TRBV5-1	NA
TGTGCCACCAGCAGACAGGGAATGAACACTGAAGCTTTCTTT	CATSRQGMNTEAFF	NA	TRBJ1-1	TRBV15	NA
TGTGCCAGCAGTTACACGACGAACACTGAAGCTTTCTTT	CASSYTTNTEAFF	NA	TRBJ1-1	TRBV6-5	NA
TGCGCCAGCAGCCGAAGCTGGGATACGCAGTATTTT	CASSRSWDTQYF	NA	TRBJ2-3	TRBV4-1	NA
TGTGCCAGCCGGGACAGGGGGTACGAGCAGTACTTC	CASRDRGYEQYF	few	TRBJ2-7	TRBV6-6	TRBD1
TGTGCCAGCAGCTTAGGTAGGACTAGCGGGGGCCAAGAGACCCAGTACTTC	CASSLGRTSGGQETQYF	NA	TRBJ2-5	TRBV11-3	TRBD2
TGTGCCAGCAGCTCGCCGGGGAGCGCTGAAGCTTTCTTT	CASSSPGSAEAFF	NA	TRBJ1-1	TRBV7-2	NA
TGCGCCAGCAGCTTGGGACAGAACCAAGAGACCCAGTACTTC	CASSLGQNQETQYF	once	TRBJ2-5	TRBV5-1	NA
TGTGCCAGCAGGGCACAGGGGGCTATATCTGAAGCTTTCTTT	CASRAQGAISEAFF	NA	TRBJ1-1	TRBV6-1	TRBD1
TGTGCCAGCTCACCACCAGGGAACCGGAACACTGAAGCTTTCTTT	CASSPPGNRNTEAFF	NA	TRBJ1-1	TRBV18	NA
TGTGCCAGCTCACGACCGGGAATAGACACCGGGGAGCTGTTTTTT	CASSRPGIDTGELFF	NA	TRBJ2-2	TRBV18	NA
TGTGCCAGCAGTGATGGGACAGGGTTCACCGGGGAGCTGTTTTTT	CASSDGTGFTGELFF	NA	TRBJ2-2	TRBV2	TRBD1
TGTGCCAGCAGTTACAGCGGCTCAGGGAGTTTCGAGCAGTACTTC	CASSYSGSGSFEQYF	NA	TRBJ2-7	TRBV6-6	NA
TGTGCCAGTACCATACAGGGGGCAATGTCTGAAGCTTTCTTT	CASTIQGAMSEAFF	NA	TRBJ1-1	TRBV19	TRBD1
TGTGCCAGCAGGGAGGAGGCCGGTGGCTACACCTTC	CASREEAGGYTF	NA	TRBJ1-2	TRBV2	NA
TGTGCTAGTGGTTTGGGAACCAGGGGAATTCGTGGCTACACCTTC	CASGLGTRGIRGYTF	few	TRBJ1-2	TRBV12-5	NA
TGCAGCGTTGGTGTGGCGGGGGGTAATCAGCCCCAGCATTTT	CSVGVAGGNQPQHF	NA	TRBJ1-5	TRBV29-1	NA
TGTGCCAGCAGTGATGAACGTAGCTCTGGAAACACCATATATTTT	CASSDERSSGNTIYF	NA	TRBJ1-3	TRBV25-1	NA
TGTGCCAGCAGCCGGTGGGCGGGAAACGAGCAGTACTTC	CASSRWAGNEQYF	NA	TRBJ2-7	TRBV7-2	NA
TGTGCCAGCAGCTCGTTGACAGGGCCCACTGGAAACACCATATATTTT	CASSSLTGPTGNTIYF	NA	TRBJ1-3	TRBV7-8	TRBD1